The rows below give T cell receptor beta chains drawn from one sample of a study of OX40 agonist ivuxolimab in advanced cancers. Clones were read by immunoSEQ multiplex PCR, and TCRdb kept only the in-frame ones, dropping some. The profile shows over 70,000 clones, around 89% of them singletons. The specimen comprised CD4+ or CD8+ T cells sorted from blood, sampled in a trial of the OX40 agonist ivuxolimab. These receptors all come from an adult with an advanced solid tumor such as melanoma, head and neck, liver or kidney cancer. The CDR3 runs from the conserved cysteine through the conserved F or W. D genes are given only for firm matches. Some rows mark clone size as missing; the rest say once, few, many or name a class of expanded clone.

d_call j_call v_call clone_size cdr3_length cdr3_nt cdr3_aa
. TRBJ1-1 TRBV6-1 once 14 TGTGCCAGCAGTGAAGGACGGGAGGGTTCTGAAGCTTTCTTT CASSEGREGSEAFF
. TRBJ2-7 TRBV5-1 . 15 TGCGCCAGCAGCTTCGTGTCGACAGTAAGAGTCGAGCAGTACTTC CASSFVSTVRVEQYF
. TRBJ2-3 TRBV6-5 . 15 TGTGCCAGTTCACCCTCCGGGGCCTCCCGGGATACGCAGTATTTT CASSPSGASRDTQYF
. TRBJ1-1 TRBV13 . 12 TGTGCCAGCAGCATAAAAAGGACTGAAGCTTTCTTT CASSIKRTEAFF
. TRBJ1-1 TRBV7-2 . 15 TGTGCCAGCACATACGTAGGATTGGCGAACACTGAAGCTTTCTTT CASTYVGLANTEAFF
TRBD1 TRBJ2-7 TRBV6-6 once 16 TGTGCCAGCAGTTACTCGTACCGGGACAGGGTCTACGAGCAGTACTTC CASSYSYRDRVYEQYF
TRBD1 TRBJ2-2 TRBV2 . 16 TGTGCCAGCAGCGCCACAGGGGCTATGAACACCGGGGAGCTGTTTTTT CASSATGAMNTGELFF
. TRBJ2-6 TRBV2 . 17 TGTGCCAGCAGTGGGGGGATGGTGGCTTCCGGGGCCAACGTCCTGACTTTC CASSGGMVASGANVLTF
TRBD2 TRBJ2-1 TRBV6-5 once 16 TGTGCCAGCAGTTCTGCTAGCGGGGCCCGGTACAATGAGCAGTTCTTC CASSSASGARYNEQFF
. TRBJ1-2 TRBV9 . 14 TGTGCCAGCAGCGTAGGGGAGGGGCCCTATGGCTACACCTTC CASSVGEGPYGYTF
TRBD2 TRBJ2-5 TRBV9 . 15 TGTGCCAGCAGCTCCCGGGGGGGGTCCCAAGAGACCCAGTACTTC CASSSRGGSQETQYF
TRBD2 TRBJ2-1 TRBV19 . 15 TGTGCCAGTAGTACCACTAGCGGCTCCTACAATGAGCAGTTCTTC CASSTTSGSYNEQFF
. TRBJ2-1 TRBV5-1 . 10 TGCGCCAGCAAAGGGGATGAGCAGTTCTTC CASKGDEQFF
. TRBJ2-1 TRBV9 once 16 TGTGCCAGCAGCGTAGATGGCGGGAACCCCTACAATGAGCAGTTCTTC CASSVDGGNPYNEQFF
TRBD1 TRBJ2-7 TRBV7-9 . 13 TGTGCCAGCAGCTGGGGACAGTTCTACGAGCAGTACTTC CASSWGQFYEQYF
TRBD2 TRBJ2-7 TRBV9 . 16 TGTGCCAGCAGCGTTGGACTAGCGGGAGGGTCCTACGAGCAGTACTTC CASSVGLAGGSYEQYF
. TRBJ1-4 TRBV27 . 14 TGTGCCAGCAGAGACAGACAAACTAATGAAAAACTGTTTTTT CASRDRQTNEKLFF
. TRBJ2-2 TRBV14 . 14 TGTGCCAGCAGCCAAGCAGTAGGCACCGGGGAGCTGTTTTTT CASSQAVGTGELFF
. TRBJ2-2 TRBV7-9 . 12 TGTGCCAGCAGCCGCGGGTCGGGGGAGCTGTTTTTT CASSRGSGELFF
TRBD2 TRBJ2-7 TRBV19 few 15 TGTGCCAGTAGTCGGAGAAGCGGGAGAGACTACGAGCAGTACTTC CASSRRSGRDYEQYF
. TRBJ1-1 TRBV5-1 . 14 TGCGCCAGCACGGTACATGGCGCGAACACTGAAGCTTTCTTT CASTVHGANTEAFF
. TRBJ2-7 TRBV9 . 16 TGTGCCAGCAGCGTAGAACGGGACCGCTCCTCCTACGAGCAGTACTTC CASSVERDRSSYEQYF
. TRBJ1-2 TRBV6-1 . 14 TGTGCCAGCAGTCTGACCCCGGGGGGAGGCGGCTACACCTTC CASSLTPGGGGYTF
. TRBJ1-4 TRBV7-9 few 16 TGTGCCAGCCGATTATCAGGGGATGCAACTAATGAAAAACTGTTTTTT CASRLSGDATNEKLFF
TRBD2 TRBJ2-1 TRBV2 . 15 TGTGTAGTGTCGACTAGCGGGAGCTCCTACAATGAGCAGTTCTTC CVVSTSGSSYNEQFF
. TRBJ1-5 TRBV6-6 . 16 TGTGCCAGCAGTTACTCGTTAAATAGTTACAATCAGCCCCAGCATTTT CASSYSLNSYNQPQHF
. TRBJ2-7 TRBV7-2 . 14 TGTGCCAGCAGCTTTCGACTGAAAGTCTACGAGCAGTACTTC CASSFRLKVYEQYF
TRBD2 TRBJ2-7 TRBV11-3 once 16 TGTGCCAGCAGCCCTCCGGGCGGACTAGCGACCTACGAGCAGTACTTC CASSPPGGLATYEQYF
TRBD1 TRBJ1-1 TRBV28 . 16 TGTGCCAGTGATCCGGGACAGGGGGCGCGAATCACTGAAGCTTTCTTT CASDPGQGARITEAFF
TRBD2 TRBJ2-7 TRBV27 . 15 TGTGCCAGCAGTCTGGCGGTAGCGGGAGCCCACGAGCAGTACTTC CASSLAVAGAHEQYF
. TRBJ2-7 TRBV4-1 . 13 TGCGCCAGCAGCCAAGAACCGTCCTACGAGCAGTACTTC CASSQEPSYEQYF
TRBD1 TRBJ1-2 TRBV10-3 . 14 TGTGCCATCAGTGATTATACAGGGGGGGATGGCTACACCTTC CAISDYTGGDGYTF
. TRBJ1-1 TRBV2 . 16 TGTGCCAGCAGTGAAGCCCCGGGACACATGAACACTGAAGCTTTCTTT CASSEAPGHMNTEAFF
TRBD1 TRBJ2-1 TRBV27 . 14 TGTGCCAGCAGTCCCCAGGACAGGGACAATGAGCAGTTCTTC CASSPQDRDNEQFF
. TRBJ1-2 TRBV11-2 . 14 TGTGCCAGCAGCCCCTACGGGGGATTGGATGGCTACACCTTC CASSPYGGLDGYTF
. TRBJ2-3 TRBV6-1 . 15 TGTGCCAGCAGTGGGGGGGTCGCTTTCACAGATACGCAGTATTTT CASSGGVAFTDTQYF
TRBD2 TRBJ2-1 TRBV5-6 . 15 TGTGCCAGCAGCTTGGATCTAGCGGTTTTCGATGAGCAGTTCTTC CASSLDLAVFDEQFF
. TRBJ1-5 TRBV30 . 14 TGTGCCTGGAGTGAGGGGGGGCCCTATCAGCCCCAGCATTTT CAWSEGGPYQPQHF
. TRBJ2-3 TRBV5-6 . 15 TGTGCCAGCAGCTTGTACGTCGGAAGCACAGATACGCAGTATTTT CASSLYVGSTDTQYF
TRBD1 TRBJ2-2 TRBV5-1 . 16 TGCGCCAGCAGTTTACAGGGGGCGTCTTGGACCGGGGAGCTGTTTTTT CASSLQGASWTGELFF
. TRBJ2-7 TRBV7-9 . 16 TGTGCCAGCAGCCCAAATTTCGACATCTTCTCCTACGAGCAGTACTTC CASSPNFDIFSYEQYF
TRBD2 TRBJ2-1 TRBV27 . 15 TGTGCCAGCAGTTCGGGACTAGCGGGAGTGGATGAGCAGTTCTTC CASSSGLAGVDEQFF
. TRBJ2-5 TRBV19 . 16 TGTGCCAGTAGTACGGGAACAGGTTACTTCGGGGAGACCCAGTACTTC CASSTGTGYFGETQYF
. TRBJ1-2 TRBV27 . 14 TGTGCCAGCAGCATCAGCGGCCCTAACTATGGCTACACCTTC CASSISGPNYGYTF
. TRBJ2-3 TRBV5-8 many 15 TGTGCCAGCAGCCCCAGCGGGCTCAGCACAGATACGCAGTATTTT CASSPSGLSTDTQYF
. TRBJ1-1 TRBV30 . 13 TGTGCCTGGAGTGTTTCAGACAACACTGAAGCTTTCTTT CAWSVSDNTEAFF
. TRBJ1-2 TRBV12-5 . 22 TGTGCTAGTGGTTTGGTACTTGGGACGGACAGTTTTCCCAAAAATTTTAACTATGGCTACACCTTC CASGLVLGTDSFPKNFNYGYTF
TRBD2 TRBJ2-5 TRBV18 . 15 TGTGCCAGCTCACCGTTAGCGGGAGGCCAGGAGACCCAGTACTTC CASSPLAGGQETQYF
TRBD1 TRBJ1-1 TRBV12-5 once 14 TGTGCTAGTGGTTTGCCCGACAGGGGGACTGAAGCTTTCTTT CASGLPDRGTEAFF
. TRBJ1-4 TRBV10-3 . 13 TGTGCCATCATGAGGATCCCGGGTGAAAAACTGTTTTTT CAIMRIPGEKLFF
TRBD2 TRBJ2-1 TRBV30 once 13 TGTGCCTGGAGTGTAAGCGGGAGGAATGAGCAGTTCTTC CAWSVSGRNEQFF
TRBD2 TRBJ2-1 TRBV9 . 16 TGTGCCAGCAGCGTAGAACTAGCGGAATCTTACAATGAGCAGTTCTTC CASSVELAESYNEQFF
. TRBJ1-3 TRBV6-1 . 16 TGTGCCAGCAGTGATTACTCCACAGGCTCTGGAAACACCATATATTTT CASSDYSTGSGNTIYF
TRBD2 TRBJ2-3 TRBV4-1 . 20 TGCGCCAGCAGCCAAGGGAAATTCGGACTAGCGGGAGGACGCACAGATACGCAGTATTTT CASSQGKFGLAGGRTDTQYF
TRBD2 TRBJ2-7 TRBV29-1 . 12 TGCAGCGTTGGCCAGGTGGGGGGGGAGCAGTACTTC CSVGQVGGEQYF